The entry below gives a single T cell receptor (beta chain) sequence along with its context. Its antigen has not been determined. No per-base quality is available; no much larger clone lies one base away. The Qiagen DNeasy Kit was used to extract genomic DNA from the sorted cells. The immunoSEQ platform was used for deep sequencing of the TCR beta chain. The authors' analysis ran thus. Repertoire data analysis was performed with the immunoSEQ Analyzer software. Imported from immuneACCESS, the table was reduced by TCRdb to in-frame sequences with V and J called. These copies leave out some clones; in studies compared against another copy, an unresolved V gene accounts for under half, and the cause of the remainder is not known. D and trimming come from the DNA, and the V and J calls and clone size come from that table. This sample lists about 22,000 clones; about four fifths were detected once. The ten largest clones represent 24% of the sample.

The data were obtained in a study of EBV T-cell therapy then PD-1 blockade in nasopharyngeal carcinoma (dated by TCRdb to the early 2020s). Read against the paper, the sample's treatment or condition label means: AdE1-LMPpoly-expanded autologous EBV-specific T-cell therapy followed by anti-PD-1 nivolumab. Relative to germline, V is missing 5 bases and J is missing 2 bases, with 6 bases of the junction outside any gene match. The CDR1 and CDR2 encoded by the germline V gene are MNHEY and SVGEGT. Measured from the cysteine to the phenylalanine, the CDR3 is 15 residues long. Just the 45-base CDR3 DNA is kept, in frame starting at base 1.

This TCR derives from a man between 35 and 55 years old with nasopharyngeal carcinoma. The rearrangement combines TRBV6-2 or TRBV6-3 with TRBJ1-5; 7 bases in between match TRBD1. Material: CD8+ T cells from blood, obtained at day -245 from a patient whose treatment included autologous EBV-specific T cells and nivolumab. The DNA is as follows: TGTGCCAGCAGTACCCCAGGGGGTGGCAATCAGCCCCAGCATTTT. The translation is CASSTPGGGNQPQHF.